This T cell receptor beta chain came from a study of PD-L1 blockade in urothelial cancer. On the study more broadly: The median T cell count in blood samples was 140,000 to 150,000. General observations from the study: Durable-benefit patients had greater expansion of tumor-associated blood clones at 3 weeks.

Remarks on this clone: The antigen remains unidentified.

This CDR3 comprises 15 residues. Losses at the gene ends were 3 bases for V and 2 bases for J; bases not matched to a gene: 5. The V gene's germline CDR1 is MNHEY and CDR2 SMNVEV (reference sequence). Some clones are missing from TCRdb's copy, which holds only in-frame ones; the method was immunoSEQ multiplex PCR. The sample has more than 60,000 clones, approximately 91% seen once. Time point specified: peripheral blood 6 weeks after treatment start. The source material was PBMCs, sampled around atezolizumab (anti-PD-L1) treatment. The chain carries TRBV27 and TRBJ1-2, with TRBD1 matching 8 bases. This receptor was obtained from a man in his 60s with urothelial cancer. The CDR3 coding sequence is TGTGCCAGCAGTTTTTATCAGGGGGCGAACTATGGCTACACCTTC. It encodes CASSFYQGANYGYTF.